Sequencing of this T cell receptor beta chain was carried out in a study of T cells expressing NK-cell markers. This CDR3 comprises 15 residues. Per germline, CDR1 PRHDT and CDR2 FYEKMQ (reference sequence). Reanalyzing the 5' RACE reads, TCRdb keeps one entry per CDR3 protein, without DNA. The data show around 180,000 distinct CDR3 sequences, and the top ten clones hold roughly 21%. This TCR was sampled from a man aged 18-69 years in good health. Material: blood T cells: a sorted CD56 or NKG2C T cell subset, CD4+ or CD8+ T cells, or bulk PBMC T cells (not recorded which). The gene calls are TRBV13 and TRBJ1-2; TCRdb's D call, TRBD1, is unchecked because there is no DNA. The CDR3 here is CASSLTTGGDYGYTF. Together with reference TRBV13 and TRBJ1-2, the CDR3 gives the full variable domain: AAGVIQSPRHLIKEKRETATLKCYPIPRHDTVYWYQQGPGQDPQFLISFYEKMQSDKGSIPDRFSAQQFSDYHSELNMSSLELGDSALYFCASSLTTGGDYGYTFGSGTRLTVV.